This T cell receptor (beta chain) originates from a study of multiple sclerosis patients with progressive multifocal leukoencephalopathy. Comment on this clone: What it binds is unknown.

Study-level points and caveats: Most PML patients had lower entropy, suggesting less diverse TRB repertoires.

Time point here: approximately 11 months of natalizumab therapy. T1 marks 6 months and T2 marks 12 months of natalizumab therapy. The CDR3 is 15 residues long. Germline CDR1 SEHNR, CDR2 FQNEAQ (reference sequence). J gave up 4 bases and V 5 bases, and 8 bases lay outside the gene matches. Assay: immunoSEQ multiplex PCR; the TCRdb copy retains only in-frame clones and omits some. The sample lists some 25,000 clones, 80% to 95% occurring once. This specimen was PBMCs, taken from a patient treated with natalizumab. The sequence was collected from a man aged 30-40 years with multiple sclerosis. This chain links TRBV7-9 with TRBJ2-4; 7 positions match TRBD1. Here the CDR3 DNA reads TGTGCCAGCAGCCATACCCGGGACAGAAAAAACATTCAGTACTTC. The encoded protein is CASSHTRDRKNIQYF. Filled out from reference TRBV7-9 and TRBJ2-4, the complete variable domain reads DTGVSQNPRHKITKRGQNVTFRCDPISEHNRLYWYRQTLGQGPEFLTYFQNEAQLEKSRLLSDRFSAERPKGSFSTLEIQRTEQGDSAMYLCASSHTRDRKNIQYFGAGTRLSVL.